These 3 T cell receptor beta chains originate from one sample sequenced in a study of OX40 agonist ivuxolimab in advanced cancers. Method: immunoSEQ multiplex PCR; TCRdb's copy keeps in-frame clones and lacks some. The table lists some 50,000 clones, about 88% of them singletons. The source was CD4+ or CD8+ T cells sorted from blood, collected in a trial of the OX40 agonist ivuxolimab. The receptor set was obtained from an adult with an advanced solid tumor such as melanoma, head and neck, liver or kidney cancer.

The gene calls are TRBV4-3 and TRBJ1-4; D is uncertain. This CDR3 region has 15 residues. V was shortened by 2 bases and J by 0 bases, with 7 bases between the two germline ends. Germline V gene data show CDR1 as LGHNA and CDR2 as YSLEER. Here the CDR3 DNA reads TGCGCCAGCAGCCAAAACAGCGCAACTAATGAAAAACTGTTTTTT. Translation gives CASSQNSATNEKLFF.

The chain is built from TRBV28 and TRBJ2-7; the D is unclear. There are 14 residues in the CDR3. The germline V and J ends were trimmed by 6 bases and 0 bases, with 12 bases remaining between them. Germline V gene lookup returns CDR1 MDHEN and CDR2 SYDVKM. CDR3 region: CASSAGQSSYEQYF. DNA of the CDR3: TGTGCCAGCAGCGCCGGCCAGAGCTCCTACGAGCAGTACTTC.

The V call is TRBV7-6, the J call TRBJ2-1; 7 nucleotides agree with TRBD2. V lost 2 bases and J lost 10; bases outside the gene matches: 20. The CDR3 sequence is 18 residues long. Looked up from germline, CDR1 is SGHVS and CDR2 is FNYEAQ. Written as DNA, the CDR3 is TGTGCCAGCAGCTTACCTCGGGGGAGGAGCGGGGCCCGGTTCGAGCAGTTCTTC. Its protein product is CASSLPRGRSGARFEQFF.